These T cell receptor beta chains were read from a single sample in a study of blood T cell repertoires in COVID-19. Sequencing used immunoSEQ multiplex PCR; TCRdb keeps in-frame clones, though not all of them. Here the sample spans 140,000 or so clones, around 83% being singletons. Sequenced sample: peripheral blood. Source of these receptors: a man in his 60s with active or convalescent COVID-19. The CDR3 runs from the conserved cysteine through the conserved F or W. D genes are given only for firm matches. Clone sizes are given selectively: once, few, many, or a class where the clone is expanded.

D gene	V gene	clone size	J gene	CDR3 DNA	CDR3 protein
NA	TRBV30	NA	TRBJ1-1	TGTGCCTGGAGTGGACAGTACACTGAAGCTTTCTTT	CAWSGQYTEAFF
NA	TRBV7-2	NA	TRBJ2-1	TGTGCCAGCAGCGACAAGGTCCAAAATGAGCAGTTCTTC	CASSDKVQNEQFF
NA	TRBV18	few	TRBJ1-5	TGTGCCAGCTCACCACCGGGTGTCAGGGCGGGGCAGCCCCAGCATTTT	CASSPPGVRAGQPQHF
NA	TRBV11-2	once	TRBJ1-1	TGTGCCAGCAGCCATGAGGCTCGGTACACTGAAGCTTTCTTT	CASSHEARYTEAFF
TRBD1	TRBV5-6	NA	TRBJ1-1	TGTGCCAGCAGCTTGGTGGGACAGGGCAACACTGAAGCTTTCTTT	CASSLVGQGNTEAFF
NA	TRBV30	NA	TRBJ1-2	TGTGCCTTGGAGTCTAACTATGGCTACACCTTC	CALESNYGYTF
TRBD1	TRBV18	NA	TRBJ1-2	TGTGCCAGCTCACCAGGACAGGGCAACTATGGCTACACCTTC	CASSPGQGNYGYTF
NA	TRBV27	NA	TRBJ2-1	TGTGCCAGCAGTTTAATGTCAGGAGGCCAATATATGCAGCAGTTCTTC	CASSLMSGGQYMQQFF
TRBD2	TRBV19	NA	TRBJ2-5	TGTGCCAGTAGTTCTCTTCCGACTAGCAGTGGTGAGACCCAGTACTTC	CASSSLPTSSGETQYF
NA	TRBV6-5	NA	TRBJ1-5	TGTGCCAGCAGTTACTCGTCCGGGAACAATCAGCCCCAGCATTTT	CASSYSSGNNQPQHF
TRBD1	TRBV6-5	NA	TRBJ2-7	TGTGCCAGCAGCCCAAGGACAGGCTCCTACGAGCAGTACTTC	CASSPRTGSYEQYF
TRBD1	TRBV7-2	NA	TRBJ2-2	TGTGCCAGCAGCCCATCTATCCGGGACAGAGCCCTCACCGGGGAGCTGTTTTTT	CASSPSIRDRALTGELFF
NA	TRBV4-3	NA	TRBJ1-3	TGCGCCAGCAGCCAAGTTAGGGGCTCTGGAAACACCATATATTTT	CASSQVRGSGNTIYF
NA	TRBV7-8	NA	TRBJ1-2	TGTGCCAGCAGCTTCCGGGACACTACCTATGGCTACACCTTC	CASSFRDTTYGYTF
NA	TRBV7-2	NA	TRBJ2-7	TGTGCCAGCATTCCCCAGGGGGGTAACGAGCAGTACTTC	CASIPQGGNEQYF
NA	TRBV12-3/TRBV12-4	NA	TRBJ1-1	TGTGCCAGTCGGACAGTCGAGAACACTGAAGCTTTCTTT	CASRTVENTEAFF
NA	TRBV2	NA	TRBJ1-2	TGTGCCAGCGGCCAGGCCTATGGCTACACCTTC	CASGQAYGYTF
TRBD1	TRBV9	NA	TRBJ1-4	TGTGCCAGCAGCCCGAGGGTGACAGGGCGGTCAACTAATGAAAAACTGTTTTTT	CASSPRVTGRSTNEKLFF
TRBD1	TRBV30	NA	TRBJ1-1	TGTGCCTGGTTACAGGGGAGCGATGAAGCTTTCTTT	CAWLQGSDEAFF
NA	TRBV6-6	NA	TRBJ1-3	TGTGCCAGCAGCCCACAGGGAGGAAACACCATATATTTT	CASSPQGGNTIYF
NA	TRBV5-1	few	TRBJ1-1	TGCGCCAGCAGCTCCGCGGTCCCGAACACTGAAGCTTTCTTT	CASSSAVPNTEAFF
TRBD1	TRBV2	NA	TRBJ1-5	TGTGCCACAAGATCCGGTGGGACAGGGGGCATTTTCAATCAGCCCCAGCATTTT	CATRSGGTGGIFNQPQHF
NA	TRBV6-5	NA	TRBJ1-3	TGTGCCAGCCTAGAACGGGGGGCCCCTGGAAACACCATATATTTT	CASLERGAPGNTIYF
TRBD1	TRBV7-2	NA	TRBJ2-4	TGTGCCAGCAGCCCTTGGGACAGGGAGGCAAACATTCAGTACTTC	CASSPWDREANIQYF
NA	TRBV5-1	NA	TRBJ1-2	TGCGCCAGCAGCTTTACTACCCAGGGCAAAAACTATGGCTACACCTTC	CASSFTTQGKNYGYTF
TRBD1	TRBV14	NA	TRBJ1-2	TGTGCCAGCAGCCAGCGAACGAGGACAGGTTGGGATGGCTACACCTTC	CASSQRTRTGWDGYTF
NA	TRBV4-1	once	TRBJ1-4	TGCGCCAGCAGCCTACCCGCGGTAGCTACTAGTGAAAAACTGTTTTTT	CASSLPAVATSEKLFF
NA	TRBV21-1	NA	TRBJ1-4	TGTGCCAGCAGCAAAGCTCACAGGGAGTCGGATGAAAAACTGTTTTTT	CASSKAHRESDEKLFF
TRBD1	TRBV4-1	NA	TRBJ1-5	TGCGCCAGCAGCCCGACAGGGATTGGACCCCAGCATTTT	CASSPTGIGPQHF
TRBD1	TRBV7-2	NA	TRBJ1-3	TGTGCCAGCAGCCTTGGGACAGGTGGAAACACCATATATTTT	CASSLGTGGNTIYF
TRBD2	TRBV7-6	NA	TRBJ2-1	TGTGCCAGCAGCTTAAAAGCTAGCGGGAGGGGCAATGAGCAGTTCTTC	CASSLKASGRGNEQFF
NA	TRBV11-3	NA	TRBJ2-5	TGTGCCAGCAGTCGAAATACAGGCCCCACAGAGACCCAGTACTTC	CASSRNTGPTETQYF
NA	TRBV6-1	NA	TRBJ1-3	TGTGCCAGCAGTGAGGCGGGGGGCGCCCACTCCTCTGGAAACACCATATATTTT	CASSEAGGAHSSGNTIYF
NA	TRBV3-1/TRBV3-2	NA	TRBJ2-1	TGTGCCAGCAGCCAAGCCCGTTCCAATGAGCAGTTCTTC	CASSQARSNEQFF
NA	TRBV15	NA	TRBJ1-4	TGTGCCACCAGCAGACAGGTTTACAATGAAAAACTGTTTTTT	CATSRQVYNEKLFF
NA	TRBV7-9	NA	TRBJ1-2	TGTGCCAGCAGAAGAACAGGGAATGGCTACACCTTC	CASRRTGNGYTF
TRBD2	TRBV19	once	TRBJ2-1	TGTGCCAGTAGTGGGACTAGCGGGAGACGGGTTGAGCAGTTCTTC	CASSGTSGRRVEQFF
NA	TRBV19	NA	TRBJ2-1	TGTGCCAGTAGTCGCTCGAGCTCCTACAATGAGCAGTTCTTC	CASSRSSSYNEQFF
NA	TRBV19	NA	TRBJ1-4	TGTGCCAGTAGTCCCGACCCTCCAGGATCTAATGAAAAACTGTTTTTT	CASSPDPPGSNEKLFF
NA	TRBV7-8	NA	TRBJ2-6	TGTGCCAGCAGCTTAGCCGGGTTCTCTGGGGCCAACGTCCTGACTTTC	CASSLAGFSGANVLTF
TRBD1	TRBV3-1/TRBV3-2	NA	TRBJ1-1	TGTGCCAGCAGCCACGCCGGGACAGGGCCAATGAACACTGAAGCTTTCTTT	CASSHAGTGPMNTEAFF
NA	TRBV30	NA	TRBJ1-1	TGTGCCTGGAGTACAGGAACCTACACTGAAGCTTTCTTT	CAWSTGTYTEAFF
NA	TRBV27	NA	TRBJ1-1	TGTGCCAGCAGTTTATGGGCAACCCCGAACACTGAAGCTTTCTTT	CASSLWATPNTEAFF
NA	TRBV3-1/TRBV3-2	NA	TRBJ1-3	TGTGCCAGCAGCCAAGATATAAGGCAGGCTGGAAACACCATATATTTT	CASSQDIRQAGNTIYF
TRBD1	TRBV24-1	NA	TRBJ2-7	TGTGCCACCGGGGGACAGGCGTCCTACGAGCAGTACTTC	CATGGQASYEQYF
NA	TRBV15	NA	TRBJ1-2	TGTGCCACCAGCAGAGAACGCGCAGGGTATAATGGCTACACCTTC	CATSRERAGYNGYTF